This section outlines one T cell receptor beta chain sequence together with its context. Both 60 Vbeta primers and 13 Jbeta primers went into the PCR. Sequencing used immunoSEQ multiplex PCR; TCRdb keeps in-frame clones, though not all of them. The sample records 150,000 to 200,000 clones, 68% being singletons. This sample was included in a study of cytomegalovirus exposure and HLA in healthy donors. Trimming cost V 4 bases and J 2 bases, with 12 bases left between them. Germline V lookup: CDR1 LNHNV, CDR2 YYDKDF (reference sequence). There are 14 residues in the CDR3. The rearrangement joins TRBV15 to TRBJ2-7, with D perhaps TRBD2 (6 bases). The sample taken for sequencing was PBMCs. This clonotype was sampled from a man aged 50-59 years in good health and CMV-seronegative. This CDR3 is CATSINSGAYEQYF. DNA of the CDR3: TGTGCCACCAGCATTAACTCGGGGGCCTACGAGCAGTACTTC.